Below are 16 T cell receptor beta chains sequenced from a single sample in a study of neoadjuvant nivolumab and ipilimumab in lung cancer. Generated by immunoSEQ multiplex PCR, the TCRdb table keeps only in-frame clones and is missing some. The table lists around 7,500 clones, 65% to 85% of them singletons, with around 4.5% in the top ten. The sequences come from tumor tissue, collected after neoadjuvant nivolumab, alone or with ipilimumab, at or shortly before surgery. The receptor set was obtained from an adult with non-small cell lung cancer.

V gene TRBV5-4 combines with J gene TRBJ2-5; D is perhaps TRBD1 (6 bases). The V gene lost 4 bases and the J gene lost 6 bases, with 16 bases spanning the gap. The CDR3 has 14 amino acids. Germline-derived CDR1 and CDR2 are SGHNT and YYREEE (reference sequence). CDR3 residues: CASSPRRQEQTQYF. The CDR3 DNA reads TGTGCCAGCAGCCCAAGGAGACAGGAGCAGACCCAGTACTTC.

V is TRBV11-2 and J is TRBJ2-5; TRBD2 might be the D (5 bases). The CDR3 is 17 amino acids. The V and J ends lost 1 base and 2 bases respectively, with 17 bases between them. The germline V gene has CDR1 SGHAT and CDR2 FQNNGV. The CDR3: CASSLGTKAGVQETQYF. For the CDR3, the DNA is TGTGCCAGCAGCTTAGGAACCAAGGCGGGTGTACAAGAGACCCAGTACTTC.

This clone was observed a few times. The chain has TRBV27 and TRBJ2-1, with 13 bases matching TRBD2. The J segment lost 7 bases and the V segment lost 6 bases, leaving 3 bases of the junction unmatched. The CDR3 is 14 amino acids. The germline V gene has CDR1 MNHEY and CDR2 SMNVEV (reference sequence). The CDR3 sequence: CASRSLAGGNEQFF. In nucleotides, the CDR3 is TGTGCCAGCAGGTCACTAGCGGGGGGGAATGAGCAGTTCTTC.

This clone appeared a few times. J is TRBJ1-4 and V is TRBV5-1, with D possibly matching TRBD1 (5 bases). CDR1 and CDR2 (germline): SGHRS, YFSETQ. This CDR3 is built from 15 residues. Trimming pared 0 bases from V and 8 bases from J, leaving 14 bases between. CDR3 residues: CASSLAGREGEKLFF. CDR3 DNA sequence: TGCGCCAGCAGCTTGGCCGGCAGGGAAGGAGAAAAACTGTTTTTT. Full variable domain (missing parts from reference TRBV5-1 and TRBJ1-4): KAGVTQTPRYLIKTRGQQVTLSCSPISGHRSVSWYQQTPGQGLQFLFEYFSETQRNKGNFPGRFSGRQFSNSRSEMNVSTLELGDSALYLCASSLAGREGEKLFFGSGTQLSVL.

The chain links TRBV7-9 to TRBJ2-1, with D unresolved. The germline V gene encodes CDR1 SEHNR and CDR2 FQNEAQ (reference sequence). Trimming cost V 2 bases and J 5 bases, with 4 bases left between them. The CDR3 contains 12 residues. The CDR3 sequence is CASSLQNNEQFF. CDR3 nucleotide sequence: TGTGCCAGCAGCTTACAGAACAATGAGCAGTTCTTC.

V and J are TRBV9 and TRBJ2-7, with 13 bases aligning to TRBD2. Germline values: CDR1 SGDLS, CDR2 YYNGEE. This CDR3 region has 14 residues. V lost 6 bases, J lost 6 bases, and 6 bases stayed unmatched. The CDR3, as DNA: TGTGCCAGCACCCCACTAGCGGGAGGGGGCGAGCAGTACTTC. Residues: CASTPLAGGGEQYF.

The rearrangement uses TRBV10-3 and TRBJ2-5; 10 bases map to TRBD1. The CDR3 is 15 amino acids. Per the germline V gene, CDR1 is ENHRY and CDR2 is SYGVKD. V gave up 6 bases and J gave up 1 base; unmatched junction bases: 5. For the CDR3, the DNA is TGTGCCATCAGCCGGGACAGGGGTCTCCAAGAGACCCAGTACTTC. It yields the protein CAISRDRGLQETQYF.

CDR3 sequence: CASSRPPTTGELFF. The CDR3 DNA sequence: TGTGCCAGCTCACGGCCCCCTACCACCGGGGAGCTGTTTTTT. The rearrangement uses TRBV18 and TRBJ2-2, with D unresolved. CDR1 is KGHSH and CDR2 is LQKENI in the germline V gene. Deletions cut 4 bases from V and 4 bases from J, with 10 bases between. This CDR3 is 14 amino acids long.

The CDR3 DNA follows: TGTGCCAGCAGGGCGAGTGGACAGAATCAGCCCCAGCATTTT. Its translation: CASRASGQNQPQHF. This sequence joins TRBV6-6 and TRBJ1-5, with a weak D call TRBD1 (6 bases). The V end was cut by 6 bases, the J end by 4 bases, with 13 bases between. Germline values: CDR1 MNHNY, CDR2 SVGAGI (reference sequence). The CDR3 is made up of 14 amino acids.

This clone was seen more than once but under ten times. V is TRBV15 and J is TRBJ2-2; D is perhaps TRBD1 or TRBD2 (5 bases each). Germline values: CDR1 LNHNV, CDR2 YYDKDF (reference sequence). The V end lost 3 bases, the J end lost 3 bases, and 8 bases lay between the germline ends. The CDR3 is made up of 14 amino acids. CDR3 loop: CATSRGPDTGELFF. CDR3 bases: TGTGCCACCAGCAGGGGACCCGACACCGGGGAGCTGTTTTTT. The variable domain in full, completed from reference TRBV15 and TRBJ2-2, reads DAMVIQNPRYQVTQFGKPVTLSCSQTLNHNVMYWYQQKSSQAPKLLFHYYDKDFNNEADTPDNFQSRRPNTSFCFLDIRSPGLGDTAMYLCATSRGPDTGELFFGEGSRLTVL.

V usage is TRBV18 and J usage is TRBJ2-7, with D perhaps assigned TRBD1 or TRBD2 (5 bases each). The V and J ends lost 0 bases and 1 base respectively, with 16 bases between them. Germline V gene data show CDR1 as KGHSH and CDR2 as LQKENI. This CDR3 is 17 amino acids long. CDR3 bases: TGTGCCAGCTCACCACCCCTGGGGCAGGGCGGGTCCTACGAGCAGTACTTC. Translation: CASSPPLGQGGSYEQYF.

The chain carries TRBV6-1 and TRBJ1-5; no firm D call. The CDR3 loop spans 15 amino acids. Deletions cut 4 bases from V and 4 bases from J, with 14 bases between. The germline CDR1 and CDR2 sequences are MNHNS and SASEGT. The CDR3 nucleotides read TGTGCCAGCAGTGTCGCCCTATCGGGAAATCAGCCCCAGCATTTT. Its protein product is CASSVALSGNQPQHF.

The chain joins TRBV11-2 to TRBJ1-1; TRBD1 aligns across 9 bases. With V trimmed by 5 bases and J by 0 bases, 7 bases remained unmatched. Germline V CDR1 and CDR2: SGHAT, FQNNGV. CDR3 size: 16 residues. CDR3 bases: TGTGCCAGCAGCGCCACAGGGGGCTGGGTGAACACTGAAGCTTTCTTT. Its protein product is CASSATGGWVNTEAFF.

The J gene is TRBJ2-2, the V gene TRBV10-3; the match to TRBD2 covers 14 bases. This CDR3 is built from 18 residues. The germline V gene encodes CDR1 ENHRY and CDR2 SYGVKD. V was clipped by 6 bases and J by 4 bases; unmatched bases: 10. CDR3: CAIRGDGLAGGLTGELFF. CDR3 coding DNA: TGTGCCATCAGGGGGGACGGACTAGCGGGAGGACTCACCGGGGAGCTGTTTTTT.

The gene calls are TRBV29-1 and TRBJ2-7, with TRBD2 as a possible D gene (6 bases). With 7 bases removed from V and 2 bases from J, the gap between germline ends came to 18 bases. This CDR3 region has 14 residues. Germline loops: CDR1 SQVTM, CDR2 ANQGSEA. The CDR3 DNA is TGCAGCGCCTCCGTCGGGGGAAGCACCTACGAGCAGTACTTC. Translation gives CSASVGGSTYEQYF.

CDR3 DNA: TGTGCCAGTAAACCCCAGGGGGCAGATGGCTACACCTTC. Translation gives CASKPQGADGYTF. The rearrangement uses TRBV19 and TRBJ1-2; 8 bases are a match to TRBD1. V lost 7 bases and J lost 6; bases outside the gene matches: 7. The CDR3 has 13 residues. The germline V gene encodes CDR1 LNHDA and CDR2 SQIVND (reference sequence).